Following are 14 T cell receptor beta chains from one sample sequenced in a study of blood T cell repertoires in COVID-19. Measured with immunoSEQ multiplex PCR; TCRdb has only the in-frame clones, and not every one. The sample lists around 100,000 clones; more than 75% were seen once. The sample consisted of peripheral blood. The receptors shown here come from a man in his forties or fifties with acute or convalescent COVID-19.

V is TRBV19 and J is TRBJ1-4, with 9 bases matching TRBD1. V lost 5 bases and J lost 3; bases outside the gene matches: 1. The CDR3 runs 14 residues. Germline V gene lookup returns CDR1 LNHDA and CDR2 SQIVND (reference sequence). CDR3 DNA sequence: TGTGCCAGTAGTCGGGACAGGGCTAATGAAAAACTGTTTTTT. Its translation: CASSRDRANEKLFF.

V gene TRBV24-1 combines with J gene TRBJ2-2, with 12 bases lining up with TRBD2. The CDR3 contains 18 residues. J was trimmed by 2 bases and V by 6 bases; bases with no gene match: 9. The germline V gene has CDR1 KGHDR and CDR2 SFDVKD. CDR3 DNA sequence: TGTGCCACCAGTAAGCTGACTAGCGGGGGCTATAACACCGGGGAGCTGTTTTTT. Protein: CATSKLTSGGYNTGELFF.

The gene calls are TRBV24-1 and TRBJ1-2; tentatively, D is TRBD1 (6 bases). V was clipped by 4 bases and J by 7 bases, with 12 bases between them. This CDR3 has 13 residues. Germline CDR1 KGHDR, CDR2 SFDVKD. The CDR3 DNA follows: TGTGCCACCAGTGAACAGGGTGTGACTGGCTACACCTTC. It specifies CATSEQGVTGYTF.

This clone was detected once. CDR3 sequence (DNA): TGTGCCAGCAGTGATTTTTGGACAGTTCCTGGCTACACCTTC. Its translation: CASSDFWTVPGYTF. The genes are TRBV6-1 and TRBJ1-2; the D gene is possibly TRBD1 (6 bases). Germline CDR1 MNHNS, CDR2 SASEGT. The germline V and J ends were trimmed by 3 bases and 7 bases, with 15 bases remaining between them. This CDR3 has 14 residues.

This clone was seen a handful of times. The chain recombines TRBV6-2 or TRBV6-3 with TRBJ2-7; perhaps TRBD2 as D (5 bases). Germline V gives CDR1 MNHEY, CDR2 SVGEGT. This CDR3 spans 13 amino acids. V lost 4 bases and J 3 bases, leaving 10 bases between the germline ends. This CDR3 is CASSFRGIYEQYF. The CDR3 coding sequence is TGTGCCAGCAGTTTCCGGGGAATCTACGAGCAGTACTTC.

The V call is TRBV15, the J call TRBJ2-1; 7 positions match TRBD1. This CDR3 has 14 amino acids. V lost 5 bases, J lost 4 bases, and 5 bases stayed unmatched. Germline V lookup: CDR1 LNHNV, CDR2 YYDKDF (reference sequence). CDR3 region: CATSGDSSYNEQFF. Here the CDR3 DNA reads TGTGCCACCAGCGGGGACAGTTCTTACAATGAGCAGTTCTTC. Combining the CDR3 with reference TRBV15 and TRBJ2-1 gives the whole variable domain DAMVIQNPRYQVTQFGKPVTLSCSQTLNHNVMYWYQQKSSQAPKLLFHYYDKDFNNEADTPDNFQSRRPNTSFCFLDIRSPGLGDTAMYLCATSGDSSYNEQFFGPGTRLTVL.

This clone was counted between two and nine times. V gene TRBV24-1 combines with J gene TRBJ2-5; TRBD1 agrees at 7 bases. Germline V gene sequence: CDR1 KGHDR, CDR2 SFDVKD. This CDR3 contains 16 residues. V shed 1 base and J 4 bases; nucleotides not matched to a gene: 8. CDR3 sequence reads: CATSDFGQGEGETQYF. The CDR3 DNA is TGTGCCACCAGTGATTTTGGCCAGGGGGAAGGAGAGACCCAGTACTTC.

This clone was found once. The chain couples TRBV29-1 to TRBJ2-1; 7 nucleotides align to TRBD1. Germline V gives CDR1 SQVTM, CDR2 ANQGSEA. The trim removed 8 bases at V and 7 bases at J, leaving 5 bases unmatched. The CDR3 spans 11 residues. The DNA for the CDR3 is TGCAGCTTCATCAGGGGGAATGAGCAGTTCTTC. Translating it yields CSFIRGNEQFF.

V and J are TRBV5-4 and TRBJ1-4; no clear D. The germline CDR1 and CDR2 sequences are SGHNT and YYREEE (reference sequence). The CDR3 consists of 15 residues. Trimming cost V 1 base and J 8 bases, with 15 bases left between them. CDR3 loop: CASSLPPGAREKLFF. CDR3 nucleotide sequence: TGTGCCAGCAGCTTGCCACCGGGAGCAAGAGAAAAACTGTTTTTT.

The J gene is TRBJ2-1, the V gene TRBV4-1; 12 bases agree with TRBD2. J was trimmed by 9 bases and V by 0 bases; bases with no gene match: 3. The germline V gene has CDR1 MGHRA and CDR2 YSYEKL. The CDR3 has 15 amino acids. CDR3 region: CASSQDPLAGGEQFF. The CDR3 DNA follows: TGCGCCAGCAGCCAAGATCCACTAGCGGGGGGTGAGCAGTTCTTC.

The chain links TRBV14 to TRBJ2-1; D is undetermined. The ends were cut back, 4 bases at V and 4 bases at J, with 11 bases in the middle. Per germline, CDR1 SGHDN and CDR2 FVKESK. The CDR3 runs 14 residues. The CDR3 region is CASSPLRVYNEQFF. The CDR3 region has the DNA TGTGCCAGCAGCCCACTCCGGGTTTACAATGAGCAGTTCTTC. Together with reference TRBV14 and TRBJ2-1, the CDR3 gives the full variable domain: EAGVTQFPSHSVIEKGQTVTLRCDPISGHDNLYWYRRVMGKEIKFLLHFVKESKQDESGMPNNRFLAERTGGTYSTLKVQPAELEDSGVYFCASSPLRVYNEQFFGPGTRLTVL.

The genes are TRBV18 and TRBJ2-7, with unresolved D. With 2 bases removed from V and 2 bases from J, the gap between germline ends came to 10 bases. Germline loops: CDR1 KGHSH, CDR2 LQKENI. CDR3 length: 14 amino acids. CDR3 protein: CASSPSDGAYEQYF. The CDR3, as DNA: TGTGCCAGCTCACCAAGCGACGGAGCCTACGAGCAGTACTTC.

The J gene is TRBJ2-5, the V gene TRBV10-3; perhaps TRBD2 as D (6 bases). Trimming took 3 bases from V and 5 from J, leaving 10 bases between them. The germline V gene has CDR1 ENHRY and CDR2 SYGVKD. The CDR3 spans 13 residues. Here the CDR3 reads CAISDNSGETQYF. In DNA form, the CDR3 reads TGTGCCATCAGTGACAACAGCGGGGAGACCCAGTACTTC.

This chain links TRBV18 with TRBJ2-2; perhaps TRBD1 as D (5 bases). Trimming shortened V by 3 bases and J by 1 base, and 12 bases separated the two germline ends. CDR3 length equals 16 residues. CDR1 is KGHSH, CDR2 LQKENI, per germline. The CDR3 DNA follows: TGTGCCAGCTCACCTCGGACACGACAGAACACCGGGGAGCTGTTTTTT. Protein: CASSPRTRQNTGELFF.